These 32 T cell receptor beta chains share one sample of origin, sequenced in a study of graft-versus-host responses after intestinal transplantation (dated by TCRdb to the early 2020s). Library preparation was by the immunoSEQ multiplex PCR assay. What TCRdb holds here is the immuneACCESS table cut down to in-frame rearrangements. Part of the clones is not present; checked against another copy, under half of the missing clones reflect an unresolved V gene, and the others are unexplained. Here the sample has over 35,000 clones; about 89% occur a single time. The ten largest clonotypes hold 2% to 3% of the sample. Specimen: PBMCs, collected approximately 320 days after intestinal transplant. These receptors originate from a human patient who received an intestinal transplant, so some T cells may come from the graft donor.

This chain links TRBV13 with TRBJ2-7; TRBD2 aligns across 7 bases. Germline CDR1 is PRHDT and CDR2 is FYEKMQ (reference sequence). The J segment lost 0 bases and the V segment lost 4 bases, leaving 9 bases of the junction unmatched. CDR3 length equals 16 residues. The CDR3 loop reads CASSSGGSRSSYEQYF. The CDR3 DNA sequence: TGTGCCAGCAGCTCGGGGGGAAGCAGGAGCTCCTACGAGCAGTACTTC.

About this clone: The junction departs from germline at one end; a sequencing error may be responsible. The CDR3 DNA reads as TGTGCCAGCAGTGCGCTAGCGGTTCCTAGCACAAATACGCAGTATTTT. It codes for CASSALAVPSTNTQYF. The rearrangement joins TRBV6-1 to TRBJ2-3, with 7 positions matching TRBD2. The CDR3 has 16 amino acids. CDR1 is MNHNS, CDR2 SASEGT, per germline.

The rearrangement joins TRBV6-5 to TRBJ1-2, with unresolved D. Germline CDR1 reads MNHEY; CDR2 reads SVGAGI. The CDR3 covers 13 residues. Trimming took 5 bases from V and 2 from J, leaving 9 bases between them. The CDR3 DNA is TGTGCCAGCAGTGAAAACGGCAACTATGGCTACACCTTC. It codes for CASSENGNYGYTF.

This chain links TRBV5-6 with TRBJ2-3, with 7 bases fitting TRBD2. The CDR3 runs to 15 residues. Germline values: CDR1 SGHDT, CDR2 YYEEEE. V lost 2 bases and J lost 4; bases outside the gene matches: 7. CDR3 in amino acids: CASSFAGVDADTQYF. The CDR3 nucleotides read TGTGCCAGCAGCTTTGCGGGAGTCGACGCAGATACGCAGTATTTT. Drawing the rest from reference TRBV5-6 and TRBJ2-3, the complete variable domain is DAGVTQSPTHLIKTRGQQVTLRCSPKSGHDTVSWYQQALGQGPQFIFQYYEEEERQRGNFPDRFSGHQFPNYSSELNVNALLLGDSALYLCASSFAGVDADTQYFGPGTRLTVL.

This chain joins TRBV9 and TRBJ1-6; D is possibly TRBD1 (5 bases). Trimming stripped 0 bases from V and 7 bases from J, with 8 bases between. Germline assignment: CDR1 SGDLS and CDR2 YYNGEE. CDR3 size: 14 residues. Here the CDR3 reads CASSVGQPNSPLHF. The CDR3 region has the DNA TGTGCCAGCAGCGTAGGACAGCCAAATTCACCCCTCCACTTT.

This clone showed up just a few times. The chain combines TRBV5-6 with TRBJ1-3; 7 bases line up with TRBD1. V trimming: 1 base; J trimming: 2 bases; junction bases outside the gene matches: 0. The length of the CDR3 is 14 residues. Germline CDR1 and CDR2: SGHDT and YYEEEE. CDR3 nucleotides: TGTGCCAGCAGCTTGACAGGGGCTGGAAACACCATATATTTT. Translation: CASSLTGAGNTIYF.

The rearrangement uses TRBV5-1 and TRBJ2-3, with TRBD2 matching over 9 bases. J was trimmed by 3 bases and V by 4 bases; bases with no gene match: 9. CDR3 length: 16 residues. CDR1 and CDR2 (germline): SGHRS, YFSETQ. In nucleotides, the CDR3 is TGCGCCAGCAGCCCCTCCGCGGGAGGGGAAACAGATACGCAGTATTTT. It is translated as CASSPSAGGETDTQYF. Full variable domain (remainder filled in from reference TRBV5-1 and TRBJ2-3): KAGVTQTPRYLIKTRGQQVTLSCSPISGHRSVSWYQQTPGQGLQFLFEYFSETQRNKGNFPGRFSGRQFSNSRSEMNVSTLELGDSALYLCASSPSAGGETDTQYFGPGTRLTVL.

The chain combines TRBV6-6 with TRBJ1-1; 7 bases are shared with TRBD1. The V segment lost 6 bases and the J segment 3 bases; nucleotides outside the gene matches: 4. The germline V gene has CDR1 MNHNY and CDR2 SVGAGI (reference sequence). This CDR3 contains 13 residues. The CDR3 coding sequence is TGTGCCAGCAGCAAGGGACAGTACACTGAAGCTTTCTTT. This sequence encodes CASSKGQYTEAFF.

The rearrangement links TRBV11-1 to TRBJ2-7, with 7 bases matching TRBD2. Germline V gene data show CDR1 as SGHAT and CDR2 as FQDESV (reference sequence). The V segment lost 5 bases and the J segment 5 bases; nucleotides outside the gene matches: 9. The CDR3 loop spans 14 amino acids. The DNA of the CDR3 is TGTGCCAGCAGCCCCCGACTAGCAGGGCACGAGCAGTACTTC. This encodes CASSPRLAGHEQYF.

This rearrangement joins TRBV6-1 to TRBJ2-5; the match to TRBD1 covers 7 bases. This CDR3 comprises 14 residues. Germline V lookup: CDR1 MNHNS, CDR2 SASEGT. V shed 5 bases and J 4 bases; nucleotides not matched to a gene: 7. The CDR3 coding sequence is TGTGCCAGCAGTCAAACTACAGGGGTAGAGACCCAGTACTTC. This codes for CASSQTTGVETQYF.

The chain has TRBV29-1 and TRBJ2-3; 7 bases map to TRBD2. The CDR3 loop spans 14 amino acids. Looked up from germline, CDR1 is SQVTM and CDR2 is ANQGSEA. After removal of 7 bases from V and 2 bases from J, the junction contained 9 bases not matched to a gene. The CDR3 nucleotides read TGCAGCGGGGGGTTCCTAGCGGCCACAGATACGCAGTATTTT. Translation gives CSGGFLAATDTQYF.

This rearrangement joins TRBV29-1 to TRBJ2-3; 7 bases align to TRBD1. The CDR3 is made up of 13 amino acids. After removal of 6 bases from V and 4 bases from J, the junction contained 7 bases not matched to a gene. Germline-derived CDR1 and CDR2 are SQVTM and ANQGSEA. CDR3 sequence reads: CSVLDRSPDTQYF. For the CDR3, the DNA is TGCAGCGTACTGGACAGGTCGCCAGATACGCAGTATTTT.

The rearrangement joins TRBV6-5 to TRBJ1-2, with TRBD1 matching over 7 bases. V was pared by 1 base and J by 1 base, with 3 bases of the junction left unmatched. This CDR3 is 15 amino acids long. Germline loops: CDR1 MNHEY, CDR2 SVGAGI. This CDR3 is CASSYLGGFNYGYTF. The CDR3 DNA reads as TGTGCCAGCAGTTACTTAGGGGGCTTTAACTATGGCTACACCTTC.

The chain joins TRBV6-5 to TRBJ1-2; D remains unclear. CDR3 length equals 12 residues. The germline CDR1 and CDR2 sequences are MNHEY and SVGAGI. Deletions cut 9 bases from V and 6 bases from J, with 14 bases between. CDR3 protein: CASQSGGNGYTF. The CDR3 bases are TGTGCCAGTCAATCAGGAGGTAATGGCTACACCTTC.

The rearrangement uses TRBV5-4 and TRBJ1-3, with D uncertain. The CDR3 sequence is 15 residues long. V lost 0 bases and J 2 bases, leaving 9 bases between the germline ends. Germline V CDR1 and CDR2: SGHNT, YYREEE (reference sequence). Written as DNA, the CDR3 is TGTGCCAGCAGCTTGGGTTTGGGTACTGGAAACACCATATATTTT. Protein product: CASSLGLGTGNTIYF.

The J gene is TRBJ1-2, the V gene TRBV6-1; possibly TRBD1 for D (5 bases). Germline V lookup: CDR1 MNHNS, CDR2 SASEGT. The CDR3 sequence is 14 residues long. V was trimmed by 3 bases and J by 7 bases, leaving 15 bases between them. The CDR3 here is CASSEGLRLSGYTF. In DNA form, the CDR3 reads TGTGCCAGCAGTGAGGGACTTAGGCTGAGTGGCTACACCTTC.

The rearrangement joins TRBV5-1 to TRBJ1-3, with a weak D call TRBD1 (5 bases). Germline V gives CDR1 SGHRS, CDR2 YFSETQ. Trimming removed 0 bases at V and 4 bases at J, with 11 bases between. CDR3 length: 15 amino acids. CDR3 protein: CASSLEGAWGNTIYF. In DNA, the CDR3 is TGCGCCAGCAGCTTGGAAGGGGCATGGGGAAACACCATATATTTT.

This clone was counted a single time. This rearrangement joins TRBV18 to TRBJ2-7, with D uncertain. The V end was cut by 3 bases, the J end by 0 bases, with 12 bases between. Germline CDR1 KGHSH, CDR2 LQKENI. The CDR3 extends over 15 amino acids. For the CDR3, the DNA is TGTGCCAGCTCACCTAGAGGATCCTTCTCCTACGAGCAGTACTTC. Amino acid sequence: CASSPRGSFSYEQYF.

This chain connects TRBV5-4 to TRBJ2-7; D is unresolved. V dropped 4 bases and J dropped 5 bases, with 13 bases sitting between them. The CDR3 extends over 13 amino acids. The V gene's germline CDR1 is SGHNT and CDR2 YYREEE (reference sequence). The CDR3 DNA sequence: TGTGCCAGCAGCCGCTCGCCTTGGGACGAGCAGTACTTC. Residues: CASSRSPWDEQYF.

This clone showed up just a few times. The rearrangement joins TRBV7-6 to TRBJ1-3; the D is unclear. Germline values: CDR1 SGHVS, CDR2 FNYEAQ. The V and J ends lost 4 bases and 0 bases respectively, with 7 bases between them. The CDR3 runs 14 residues. The CDR3 region is CASSSTASGNTIYF. Written as DNA, the CDR3 is TGTGCCAGCAGCTCAACGGCCTCTGGAAACACCATATATTTT.

CDR3 nucleotide sequence: TGCAGCGTTGTTGGACAGACTTACGAGCAGTACTTC. Translating it yields CSVVGQTYEQYF. The chain employs TRBV29-1 and TRBJ2-7; weak D call: TRBD1 (6 bases). V lost 4 bases, J lost 4 bases, and 11 bases lay in between. The CDR3 has 12 amino acids. The germline gives CDR1 SQVTM, CDR2 ANQGSEA.

The chain joins TRBV28 to TRBJ1-5, with D possibly being TRBD1 (6 bases). V lost 6 bases and J 0 bases, leaving 18 bases between the germline ends. CDR1 and CDR2 (germline): MDHEN, SYDVKM. The CDR3 consists of 17 residues. The CDR3, as DNA: TGTGCCAGCAGGACGATTGGGCAGGGGTATAGCAATCAGCCCCAGCATTTT. It translates to CASRTIGQGYSNQPQHF.

Worth noting for this clone: The identical CDR3 is also encoded by other nucleotide sequences in the sample. The chain couples TRBV29-1 to TRBJ1-1; 8 nucleotides match TRBD1. J was trimmed by 5 bases and V by 6 bases; bases with no gene match: 8. Germline V gene data show CDR1 as SQVTM and CDR2 as ANQGSEA. The CDR3 runs to 13 residues. CDR3 sequence: CSVKWTGYTEAFF. The DNA of the CDR3 is TGCAGCGTGAAATGGACAGGGTATACTGAAGCTTTCTTT.

This sequence joins TRBV21-1 and TRBJ2-5; the D call in the table, TRBD1, was not verified against the DNA. TRBV21-1 is an annotated pseudogene. The CDR3 contains 17 residues. DNA for the CDR3: TGTGCCAGCAGCAAGAAAGGGGCACCACCGTACCAAGAGACCCAGTACTTC. This sequence encodes CASSKKGAPPYQETQYF.

A single count supports this clone. This rearrangement joins TRBV5-4 to TRBJ2-5; D remains unclear. CDR3 length: 13 amino acids. Trimming stripped 2 bases from V and 4 bases from J, with 9 bases between. Germline loops: CDR1 SGHNT, CDR2 YYREEE (reference sequence). In DNA form, the CDR3 reads TGTGCCAGCAGCTTAAAGGGCACAGAGACCCAGTACTTC. Translated: CASSLKGTETQYF.

J is TRBJ2-7 and V is TRBV5-5; D may be TRBD1 or TRBD2 (6 bases each). The CDR3 contains 14 residues. Trimming took off 5 bases at V and 0 bases at J, with 12 bases between the two ends. Germline CDR1 and CDR2: SGHKS and YYEKEE (reference sequence). CDR3 nucleotides: TGTGCCAGCAGTTCGGGGGCGGTCTCCTACGAGCAGTACTTC. Translated, it gives CASSSGAVSYEQYF.

The chain couples TRBV13 to TRBJ2-1; the match to TRBD2 covers 12 bases. CDR3 length: 18 amino acids. CDR1 is PRHDT and CDR2 is FYEKMQ in the germline V gene (reference sequence). J lost 4 bases, V lost 5 bases, and 12 bases had no gene match. The CDR3 DNA reads as TGTGCCAGCAGCCCCGGGACTAGCGGGCACGGCCTTTACAATGAGCAGTTCTTC. It yields the protein CASSPGTSGHGLYNEQFF.

The chain uses TRBV7-9 and TRBJ1-4, with D unclear. The V end lost 0 bases, the J end lost 6 bases, and 14 bases lay between the germline ends. This CDR3 contains 16 residues. In germline, CDR1 is SEHNR, CDR2 FQNEAQ (reference sequence). DNA for the CDR3: TGTGCCAGCAGCTTAGCGAACGCAGTAGCGGATGAAAAACTGTTTTTT. It translates to CASSLANAVADEKLFF. The full variable domain, in which reference TRBV7-9 and TRBJ1-4 provide the parts outside the CDR3, is DTGVSQNPRHKITKRGQNVTFRCDPISEHNRLYWYRQTLGQGPEFLTYFQNEAQLEKSRLLSDRFSAERPKGSFSTLEIQRTEQGDSAMYLCASSLANAVADEKLFFGSGTQLSVL.

The rearrangement links TRBV5-1 to TRBJ2-1; 8 bases agree with TRBD1. From germline, CDR1 is SGHRS and CDR2 YFSETQ. J was trimmed by 4 bases and V by 4 bases; bases with no gene match: 19. This CDR3 contains 19 residues. The CDR3 reads CASSQKTGAFFLGYNEQFF. The CDR3 DNA reads as TGCGCCAGCAGCCAAAAGACAGGGGCGTTCTTCTTAGGATACAATGAGCAGTTCTTC.

This clone came up once. The V and J genes are TRBV6-6 and TRBJ2-3; TRBD2 matches 9 bases. The CDR3 sequence is 15 residues long. V shed 6 bases, J shed 2 bases, and the junction held 6 bases outside the gene matches. Germline lookup yields CDR1 MNHNY and CDR2 SVGAGI (reference sequence). The CDR3 here is CASSSAGGPTDTQYF. The CDR3 region has the DNA TGTGCCAGCAGCTCAGCGGGGGGCCCCACAGATACGCAGTATTTT.

This CDR3 reads CASREPRTGAGNTIYF. DNA of the CDR3: TGTGCCAGCAGAGAGCCTCGGACAGGCGCTGGAAACACCATATATTTT. V and J are TRBV9 and TRBJ1-3; TRBD1 matches at 7 bases. The germline V gene encodes CDR1 SGDLS and CDR2 YYNGEE. The CDR3 is 16 residues long. The V segment lost 5 bases and the J segment 2 bases; nucleotides outside the gene matches: 10. Complete variable domain (other parts from reference TRBV9 and TRBJ1-3): DSGVTQTPKHLITATGQRVTLRCSPRSGDLSVYWYQQSLDQGLQFLIQYYNGEERAKGNILERFSAQQFPDLHSELNLSSLELGDSALYFCASREPRTGAGNTIYFGEGSWLTVV.

The rearrangement joins TRBV7-2 to TRBJ2-5; 8 bases line up with TRBD1. The germline gives CDR1 SGHTA, CDR2 FQGNSA. With V trimmed by 1 base and J by 3 bases, 4 bases remained unmatched. The CDR3 is 15 amino acids. This CDR3 reads CASSLDGQGKETQYF. In nucleotides, the CDR3 is TGTGCCAGCAGCTTAGATGGACAGGGAAAAGAGACCCAGTACTTC.